One sample yielded the 32 T cell receptor beta chains listed below, sequenced in a study of Ad26.COV2.S vaccination and SARS-CoV-2 variants. The treatment: roughly 20 received Ad26.COV2.S at low or high dose, single or two shots; about 5 received placebo; per-sample allocation not given. Sampling happened 63 days after the first vaccine or placebo injection. The table came from immunoSEQ multiplex PCR; TCRdb's copy has only in-frame clones and leaves some out. Among around 450,000 clones, roughly nine tenths were seen once, and the ten largest hold about 1.5%. Sequencing used peripheral blood, obtained in a trial of Ad26.COV2.S vaccine versus placebo. Every receptor here comes from a person aged 18-60 years who received the Ad26.COV2.S COVID-19 vaccine or a placebo.

In DNA form, the CDR3 reads TGTGCCAGCAGCGGACAGGGGAACGGAAACACCATATATTTT. It codes for CASSGQGNGNTIYF. The genes are TRBV6-2 or TRBV6-3 and TRBJ1-3; 9 positions match TRBD1. The CDR3 runs 14 residues. CDR1 is MNHEY, CDR2 SVGEGT, per germline. V lost 6 bases to trimming and J lost 4 bases; unmatched junction nucleotides: 4.

This chain connects TRBV9 to TRBJ1-1, with a weak D call TRBD1 (6 bases). The V and J ends lost 0 bases and 8 bases respectively, with 11 bases between them. There are 13 residues in the CDR3. Germline CDR1 and CDR2: SGDLS and YYNGEE. For the CDR3, the DNA is TGTGCCAGCAGCGTAGGAGGGGGTAGAGAAGCTTTCTTT. Its protein product is CASSVGGGREAFF.

This chain connects TRBV19 to TRBJ2-7; D possibly corresponds to TRBD1 (6 bases). This CDR3 spans 15 amino acids. With 2 bases removed from V and 2 bases from J, the gap between germline ends came to 13 bases. Germline V gives CDR1 LNHDA, CDR2 SQIVND (reference sequence). The CDR3 DNA sequence: TGTGCCAGTAGTATAAGTGTGACAGGTACCTACGAGCAGTACTTC. It translates to CASSISVTGTYEQYF.

This clone was seen only once. This chain joins TRBV24-1 and TRBJ2-7; D unclear. This CDR3 is built from 14 residues. Germline V gene sequence: CDR1 KGHDR, CDR2 SFDVKD. Trimming shortened V by 4 bases and J by 3 bases, and 12 bases separated the two germline ends. The CDR3: CATSDLGLVYEQYF. CDR3 nucleotides: TGTGCCACCAGTGACCTAGGGTTAGTCTACGAGCAGTACTTC.

With regard to this clone: Other nucleotide sequences in the sample specify the same CDR3. The chain carries TRBV27 and TRBJ1-1; D is uncertain. Germline assignment: CDR1 MNHEY and CDR2 SMNVEV (reference sequence). The CDR3 totals 11 residues. V lost 8 bases to trimming and J lost 2 bases, with 6 bases between them. DNA for the CDR3: TGTGCCAGCGGGTTAAACACTGAAGCTTTCTTT. As protein: CASGLNTEAFF.

Only one count was recorded for this clone. The chain employs TRBV18 and TRBJ2-1, with 7 bases matching TRBD2. V was pared by 5 bases and J by 6 bases, with 10 bases of the junction left unmatched. CDR3 length equals 15 residues. Germline assignment: CDR1 KGHSH and CDR2 LQKENI. The CDR3 is CASSSWGGMFNEQFF. For the CDR3, the DNA is TGTGCCAGCTCATCCTGGGGGGGAATGTTCAATGAGCAGTTCTTC.

The chain carries TRBV19 and TRBJ1-4, with D perhaps TRBD1 (5 bases). CDR3 length equals 13 residues. V was clipped by 3 bases and J by 7 bases, with 9 bases between them. Germline values: CDR1 LNHDA, CDR2 SQIVND (reference sequence). CDR3 sequence (DNA): TGTGCCAGTAGTATGACAGAGGTTGAAAAACTGTTTTTT. Encoded protein: CASSMTEVEKLFF.

The CDR3 loop is CSASSGSLYEQYF. Written as DNA, the CDR3 is TGCAGTGCTAGTAGCGGGAGCTTGTACGAGCAGTACTTC. This rearrangement joins TRBV20-1 to TRBJ2-7; 9 nucleotides line up with TRBD2. Germline V gene lookup returns CDR1 DFQATT and CDR2 SNEGSKA (reference sequence). Trimming at V came to 3 bases and at J to 4 bases, leaving 4 bases not matched to a gene. The CDR3 consists of 13 residues.

The count of this clone is one. The J gene is TRBJ2-7, the V gene TRBV4-1, with 10 bases fitting TRBD2. Losses at the gene ends were 5 bases for V and 3 bases for J; bases not matched to a gene: 7. CDR3 length: 15 amino acids. In germline, CDR1 is MGHRA, CDR2 YSYEKL. The CDR3 is CASSTGLAEFYEQYF. The CDR3 coding sequence is TGCGCCAGCAGCACCGGACTAGCGGAGTTCTACGAGCAGTACTTC.

The J gene is TRBJ2-2, the V gene TRBV5-1, with 11 bases fitting TRBD2. The trim removed 1 base at V and 5 bases at J, leaving 4 bases unmatched. Germline V gene sequence: CDR1 SGHRS, CDR2 YFSETQ. The CDR3 has 16 residues. CDR3 loop: CASSLTSGSGTGELFF. The CDR3, as DNA: TGCGCCAGCAGCTTGACTAGCGGGAGTGGGACCGGGGAGCTGTTTTTT. Variable domain in full (rest from reference TRBV5-1 and TRBJ2-2): KAGVTQTPRYLIKTRGQQVTLSCSPISGHRSVSWYQQTPGQGLQFLFEYFSETQRNKGNFPGRFSGRQFSNSRSEMNVSTLELGDSALYLCASSLTSGSGTGELFFGEGSRLTVL.

This clone was observed a handful of times. The CDR3 sequence is CASSRQGAGNTEAFF. The CDR3, as DNA: TGTGCCAGCTCACGGCAGGGGGCTGGGAACACTGAAGCTTTCTTT. This sequence joins TRBV18 and TRBJ1-1, with 8 bases lining up with TRBD1. This CDR3 contains 15 residues. Germline V CDR1 and CDR2: KGHSH, LQKENI. With V trimmed by 4 bases and J by 1 base, 5 bases remained unmatched.

V is TRBV27 and J is TRBJ2-1, with 13 bases fitting TRBD2. V was clipped by 2 bases and J by 6 bases; unmatched bases: 4. The CDR3 loop spans 16 amino acids. Looked up from germline, CDR1 is MNHEY and CDR2 is SMNVEV (reference sequence). The CDR3 region is CASSLVTSGRLNEQFF. The CDR3 DNA follows: TGTGCCAGCAGTTTAGTGACTAGCGGGAGGCTCAATGAGCAGTTCTTC.

The CDR3: CASSSPTGNYGYTF. CDR3 DNA sequence: TGTGCCAGCAGTTCCCCGACAGGAAACTATGGCTACACCTTC. The chain carries TRBV28 and TRBJ1-2; a possible D gene is TRBD1 (6 bases). The CDR3 has 14 amino acids. Germline V lookup: CDR1 MDHEN, CDR2 SYDVKM. With 4 bases removed from V and 2 bases from J, the gap between germline ends came to 11 bases.

This rearrangement joins TRBV3-1 (or the pseudogene TRBV3-2) to TRBJ2-1; tentative D call: TRBD2 (6 bases). This CDR3 comprises 15 residues. V gave up 4 bases and J gave up 0 bases, with 10 bases separating them. Per the germline V gene, CDR1 is LGHDT and CDR2 is YNNKEL (reference sequence). The CDR3 nucleotides are TGTGCCAGCAGCCCCGCCGGGAGCTCCTACAATGAGCAGTTCTTC. This translates into CASSPAGSSYNEQFF.

The chain couples TRBV6-5 to TRBJ2-5; 7 nucleotides match TRBD2. Trimming removed 6 bases from V and 3 bases from J; junction bases left unmatched: 1. In germline, CDR1 is MNHEY, CDR2 SVGAGI. The CDR3 is 12 residues long. The CDR3 loop reads CASSTSEETQYF. The CDR3 DNA is TGTGCCAGCAGCACTAGCGAAGAGACCCAGTACTTC.

The CDR3 nucleotides are TGTGCCAGCAGTATTTTTGGGGGGGGAATCTACGAGCAGTACTTC. Protein product: CASSIFGGGIYEQYF. The V call is TRBV6-5, the J call TRBJ2-7; 7 nucleotides line up with TRBD2. V gave up 5 bases and J gave up 3 bases; unmatched junction bases: 10. The CDR3 is 15 amino acids. Germline V gene lookup returns CDR1 MNHEY and CDR2 SVGAGI.

The genes are TRBV19 and TRBJ2-1; TRBD2 is a possible D gene (6 bases). The CDR3 covers 16 residues. V was clipped by 4 bases and J by 6 bases, with 19 bases between them. Germline V gene lookup returns CDR1 LNHDA and CDR2 SQIVND (reference sequence). In DNA form, the CDR3 reads TGTGCCAGTAGTACTTCCGGGACTCCCCGGCCCAATGAGCAGTTCTTC. It yields the protein CASSTSGTPRPNEQFF.

The chain uses TRBV7-3 and TRBJ2-1, with D unresolved. CDR1 is SGHTA and CDR2 is FQGTGA in the germline V gene. The CDR3 has 14 amino acids. With 3 bases removed from V and 6 bases from J, the gap between germline ends came to 12 bases. CDR3: CASSLTRDRNEQFF. The CDR3 coding sequence is TGTGCCAGCAGCTTGACAAGGGATCGCAATGAGCAGTTCTTC.

The V call is TRBV30, the J call TRBJ1-2; no clear D gene. CDR1 and CDR2 from the germline V gene are GTSNPN and SVGIG (reference sequence). V was cut by 4 bases and J by 0 bases, with 15 bases left in between. This CDR3 region has 15 residues. The CDR3 DNA follows: TGTGCCTGGAAACTAGCGGGAGTAGCTAACTATGGCTACACCTTC. Translation gives CAWKLAGVANYGYTF.

The chain employs TRBV11-2 and TRBJ1-6; unclear D gene. CDR1 and CDR2 from the germline V gene are SGHAT and FQNNGV. The V end lost 2 bases, the J end lost 9 bases, and 17 bases lay between the germline ends. The CDR3 is made up of 16 amino acids. CDR3 sequence reads: CASSLKPLLPSSPLHF. The CDR3 DNA reads as TGTGCCAGCAGCTTAAAGCCTCTTTTACCCAGTTCACCCCTCCACTTT.

The chain joins TRBV21-1 to TRBJ2-6; the table's D call, TRBD1, was not checked against the DNA. TRBV21-1 is shown as a pseudogene. The CDR3 has 16 amino acids. CDR3 loop: CASSKSKGTGANVLTF. The CDR3 coding sequence is TGTGCCAGCAGCAAATCGAAGGGGACTGGGGCCAACGTCCTGACTTTC.

The chain recombines TRBV4-3 with TRBJ1-5; 7 bases line up with TRBD1. The V gene's germline CDR1 is LGHNA and CDR2 YSLEER. Trimming at V came to 2 bases and at J to 3 bases, leaving 4 bases not matched to a gene. This CDR3 has 15 amino acids. The CDR3 DNA follows: TGCGCCAGCAGCCAACAGACAGGGATCAATCAGCCCCAGCATTTT. It yields the protein CASSQQTGINQPQHF.

The gene calls are TRBV20-1 and TRBJ2-3, with a weak D call TRBD1 (6 bases). The V end was cut by 3 bases, the J end by 6 bases, with 7 bases between. The CDR3 is 11 residues long. CDR1 DFQATT and CDR2 SNEGSKA come from the germline V gene (reference sequence). The CDR3 here is CSASQGDTQYF. Written as DNA, the CDR3 is TGCAGTGCTAGCCAGGGGGATACGCAGTATTTT.

The chain is built from TRBV3-1 (or the pseudogene TRBV3-2) and TRBJ2-3; 8 bases agree with TRBD1. CDR1 and CDR2 (germline): LGHDT, YNNKEL (reference sequence). V trimming: 5 bases; J trimming: 0 bases; junction bases outside the gene matches: 10. This CDR3 is built from 17 residues. The DNA for the CDR3 is TGTGCCAGCAGCAAAAGAAACAGGGGGATGAGCACAGATACGCAGTATTTT. Translating gives CASSKRNRGMSTDTQYF.

This sequence joins TRBV11-1 and TRBJ2-1; D gene uncertain. CDR3 length equals 12 residues. V was clipped by 3 bases and J by 8 bases, with 8 bases between them. The germline CDR1 and CDR2 sequences are SGHAT and FQDESV (reference sequence). The CDR3 DNA reads as TGTGCCAGCAGCTTCCCACGGTATGAGCAGTTCTTC. It translates to CASSFPRYEQFF.

This chain joins TRBV6-4 and TRBJ2-3; 10 nucleotides align to TRBD2. The CDR3 totals 15 residues. Unmatched junction bases numbered 1, after V lost 2 bases and J lost 2 bases. The germline V gene has CDR1 MRHNA and CDR2 SNTAGT. CDR3 nucleotide sequence: TGTGCCAGCAGTGACAGCGGGGGGGCCACAGATACGCAGTATTTT. This translates into CASSDSGGATDTQYF.

This chain uses TRBV3-1 (or the pseudogene TRBV3-2) with TRBJ1-6; unclear D gene. Germline loops: CDR1 LGHDT, CDR2 YNNKEL (reference sequence). With 0 bases removed from V and 0 bases from J, the gap between germline ends came to 9 bases. This CDR3 is built from 17 residues. CDR3 residues: CASSQEIQSSYNSPLHF. In DNA form, the CDR3 reads TGTGCCAGCAGCCAAGAAATTCAGAGCTCCTATAATTCACCCCTCCACTTT.

The chain joins TRBV14 to TRBJ2-7; D remains ambiguous. Germline V gene sequence: CDR1 SGHDN, CDR2 FVKESK. Trimming cost V 3 bases and J 1 base, with 16 bases left between them. The CDR3 extends over 16 amino acids. The CDR3 here is CASSHYWRGRSYEQYF. For the CDR3, the DNA is TGTGCCAGCAGCCATTACTGGCGCGGTAGGTCCTACGAGCAGTACTTC.

J is TRBJ1-1 and V is TRBV28, with TRBD1 as a possible D gene (6 bases). V lost 3 bases and J lost 9, with 11 bases in between. Germline V gene lookup returns CDR1 MDHEN and CDR2 SYDVKM. The CDR3 has 12 amino acids. The CDR3 loop is CASSLSQGKAFF. The CDR3, as DNA: TGTGCCAGCAGTTTGTCACAGGGAAAAGCTTTCTTT.

With regard to this clone: An end of the junction does not agree with germline; a read error may underlie this. The chain has TRBV13 and TRBJ2-7; 8 nucleotides agree with TRBD1. CDR3 length: 15 residues. Germline V lookup: CDR1 PRHDT, CDR2 FYEKMQ (reference sequence). Here the CDR3 DNA reads TGTGCCAGCAGTTTAGGACAGGGAACGGGGGACGAGCAGTACTTC. Translating gives CASSLGQGTGDEQYF.

Only one count was recorded for this clone. The rearrangement links TRBV20-1 to TRBJ2-3; D uncertain. CDR3 length: 11 amino acids. Germline V lookup: CDR1 DFQATT, CDR2 SNEGSKA (reference sequence). V lost 6 bases to trimming and J lost 4 bases, with 8 bases between them. CDR3 coding DNA: TGCAGTGCCCCCGTCTCAGATACGCAGTATTTT. It specifies CSAPVSDTQYF.

The table lists this clone with a count of one. V and J are TRBV19 and TRBJ2-1, with TRBD1 matching 8 bases. V shed 7 bases and J 7 bases; nucleotides not matched to a gene: 9. This CDR3 comprises 14 residues. The germline V gene encodes CDR1 LNHDA and CDR2 SQIVND (reference sequence). CDR3 in amino acids: CASTDRGAENEQFF. The CDR3 DNA follows: TGTGCCAGTACTGACAGGGGTGCTGAAAATGAGCAGTTCTTC.